Shown below are 29 T cell receptor beta chains from a single sample sequenced in a study of monozygotic twins with inflammatory bowel disease. TCRdb reprocessed the 5' RACE reads and reports one entry per CDR3 protein, with no DNA. Its listing shows about 450,000 distinct CDR3 sequences. The sample was blood. These receptors were collected from a human donor with ulcerative colitis or Crohn's disease, or a healthy co-twin of an affected twin (not recorded which).

This chain uses TRBV18 with TRBJ1-3. The CDR3 is 15 amino acids. CDR1 is KGHSH and CDR2 is LQKENI in the germline V gene. CDR3 in amino acids: CASSPPSETGNTIYF.

The J gene is TRBJ1-4, the V gene TRBV7-2; the TCRdb call, TRBD1, lacks DNA for checking. This CDR3 region has 14 residues. Germline V gene data show CDR1 as SGHTA and CDR2 as FQGNSA. CDR3 loop: CASSQGRVDEKLFF.

This chain connects TRBV4-3 to TRBJ2-3. CDR3 length: 16 residues. Germline CDR1 is LGHNA and CDR2 is YSLEER. Here the CDR3 reads CASSLNGVSSTDTQYF.

The rearrangement uses TRBV20-1 and TRBJ2-7. The CDR3 length is 12 residues. Per the germline V gene, CDR1 is DFQATT and CDR2 is SNEGSKA (reference sequence). CDR3 protein: CSADTGTYEQYF.

The chain employs TRBV5-1 and TRBJ1-5. This CDR3 comprises 13 residues. The germline gives CDR1 SGHRS, CDR2 YFSETQ. The CDR3 is CASSPLPDQPQHF.

The chain has TRBV7-2 and TRBJ2-7; TCRdb returns TRBD2, unconfirmable since there is no DNA. Germline lookup yields CDR1 SGHTA and CDR2 FQGNSA. This CDR3 is built from 13 residues. The CDR3 sequence: CASGTSGQYEQYF.

The CDR3 is CASSLAADGYTF. The V call is TRBV12-3 or TRBV12-4, the J call TRBJ1-2. The CDR3 runs to 12 residues.

The chain employs TRBV5-1 and TRBJ1-5. CDR3 length: 15 residues. The V gene's germline CDR1 is SGHRS and CDR2 YFSETQ. CDR3 residues: CASSPDGPISEPQHF.

V gene TRBV20-1 combines with J gene TRBJ2-1; the D call of TRBD2 rests on TCRdb alone, since no DNA is present to check it. CDR3 length equals 15 residues. CDR1 and CDR2 (germline): DFQATT, SNEGSKA (reference sequence). CDR3 in amino acids: CCARGWAQGISEQFF.

The V gene is TRBV18, the J gene TRBJ2-1; the D call of TRBD2 rests on TCRdb alone, since no DNA is present to check it. The germline V gene has CDR1 KGHSH and CDR2 LQKENI. The CDR3 sequence is 17 residues long. CDR3 sequence reads: CASSPPQIVLQSHEQFF.

The rearrangement uses TRBV3-1 and TRBJ2-1; TCRdb proposes TRBD2, but this gene call is untestable without DNA. Per the germline V gene, CDR1 is LGHDT and CDR2 is YNNKEL (reference sequence). The CDR3 is 18 amino acids. This CDR3 reads CASSQSASGPSSYNEQFF.

The V gene is TRBV4-1, the J gene TRBJ2-3; TCRdb's D call, TRBD2, is unchecked because there is no DNA. The CDR3 is 16 residues long. Germline lookup yields CDR1 MGHRA and CDR2 YSYEKL. Here the CDR3 reads CASSLRDYLLQATQYF.

V gene TRBV20-1 combines with J gene TRBJ2-1; TCRdb lists TRBD1, though no DNA is available to test this call. This CDR3 region has 15 residues. Germline CDR1 DFQATT, CDR2 SNEGSKA (reference sequence). CDR3 residues: CSASEGQRSVNEQFF.

V is TRBV6-1 and J is TRBJ2-3; TCRdb proposes TRBD1, but this gene call is untestable without DNA. This CDR3 has 15 amino acids. Germline V gene data show CDR1 as MNHNS and CDR2 as SASEGT. The CDR3 sequence: CASGRSGTEADTQYF.

J is TRBJ2-3 and V is TRBV12-3 or TRBV12-4. The CDR3 runs to 12 residues. Here the CDR3 reads CASSLYGDTQYF.

The V gene is TRBV11-2, the J gene TRBJ2-5. Germline-derived CDR1 and CDR2 are SGHAT and FQNNGV. CDR3 length: 13 amino acids. CDR3: CASSLAIRETQYF.

V is TRBV10-2 and J is TRBJ1-1; TCRdb returns TRBD1, unconfirmable since there is no DNA. CDR1 is WSHSY, CDR2 SAAADI, per germline. The CDR3 totals 16 residues. CDR3 region: CASLYPGQGKNTEAFF.

V usage is TRBV12-3 or TRBV12-4 and J usage is TRBJ2-1; TCRdb's assignment of TRBD1 cannot be checked, as there is no DNA. The CDR3 covers 13 residues. CDR3 sequence: CASTGEGYNEQFF.

The chain has TRBV11-1 and TRBJ1-1; the D call from TCRdb, TRBD1, cannot be confirmed without DNA. The CDR3 has 15 amino acids. The germline CDR1 and CDR2 sequences are SGHAT and FQDESV (reference sequence). The CDR3 here is CASSLTQDRGSEAFF.

This chain joins TRBV6-2 or TRBV6-3 and TRBJ1-5. The CDR3 spans 13 residues. Germline-derived CDR1 and CDR2 are MNHEY and SVGEGT. The CDR3 loop reads CASIKESYQPQHF.

The chain is built from TRBV7-9 and TRBJ1-1; TCRdb designates TRBD1, a call that cannot be tested without DNA. The CDR3 contains 15 residues. Germline CDR1 is SEHNR and CDR2 is FQNEAQ (reference sequence). The CDR3 protein is CASSPRQGRNTEAFF.

The V gene is TRBV18, the J gene TRBJ2-7; TCRdb indicates TRBD1, and absent DNA this call remains unverified. Germline V gene lookup returns CDR1 KGHSH and CDR2 LQKENI. CDR3 length: 16 amino acids. The CDR3 is CASSPLDRGTPYEQYF.

V is TRBV20-1 and J is TRBJ2-6. Germline V lookup: CDR1 DFQATT, CDR2 SNEGSKA (reference sequence). This CDR3 is 17 amino acids long. CDR3 loop: CSARDSGPGSGANVLTF.

V gene TRBV7-3 combines with J gene TRBJ1-2; the D call from TCRdb, TRBD1, cannot be confirmed without DNA. The CDR3 contains 13 residues. Germline V gives CDR1 SGHTA, CDR2 FQGTGA. The CDR3 loop reads CASSATRDSTYTF.

V and J are TRBV28 and TRBJ2-1; the TRBD1 assignment by TCRdb is unverifiable without DNA. The CDR3 is made up of 17 amino acids. The germline V gene has CDR1 MDHEN and CDR2 SYDVKM. The CDR3 sequence is CASSLSGTGGVYNEQFF.

The rearrangement uses TRBV5-5 and TRBJ2-4; no DNA is available, so the TRBD1 call from TCRdb remains unchecked. Germline V CDR1 and CDR2: SGHKS, YYEKEE (reference sequence). This CDR3 region has 14 residues. CDR3 residues: CASSLEQGGGIQYF. Combining the CDR3 with reference TRBV5-5 and TRBJ2-4 gives the whole variable domain DAGVTQSPTHLIKTRGQQVTLRCSPISGHKSVSWYQQVLGQGPQFIFQYYEKEERGRGNFPDRFSARQFPNYSSELNVNALLLGDSALYLCASSLEQGGGIQYFGAGTRLSVL.

V gene TRBV24-1 combines with J gene TRBJ1-5; TCRdb's assignment of TRBD1 cannot be checked, as there is no DNA. CDR1 is KGHDR and CDR2 is SFDVKD in the germline V gene. The CDR3 runs 16 residues. CDR3 residues: CATSAPPGDGNQPQHF.

This chain links TRBV20-1 with TRBJ1-2; the TCRdb call, TRBD1, lacks DNA for checking. The germline CDR1 and CDR2 sequences are DFQATT and SNEGSKA (reference sequence). The CDR3 loop spans 16 amino acids. CDR3 sequence: CSATRTGTGFSYGYTF.

The chain couples TRBV5-1 to TRBJ2-2; TCRdb gives TRBD1 as the D gene, but with no DNA this cannot be confirmed. Germline loops: CDR1 SGHRS, CDR2 YFSETQ. The CDR3 runs 16 residues. The CDR3 sequence: CASSDGDRRNTGELFF.